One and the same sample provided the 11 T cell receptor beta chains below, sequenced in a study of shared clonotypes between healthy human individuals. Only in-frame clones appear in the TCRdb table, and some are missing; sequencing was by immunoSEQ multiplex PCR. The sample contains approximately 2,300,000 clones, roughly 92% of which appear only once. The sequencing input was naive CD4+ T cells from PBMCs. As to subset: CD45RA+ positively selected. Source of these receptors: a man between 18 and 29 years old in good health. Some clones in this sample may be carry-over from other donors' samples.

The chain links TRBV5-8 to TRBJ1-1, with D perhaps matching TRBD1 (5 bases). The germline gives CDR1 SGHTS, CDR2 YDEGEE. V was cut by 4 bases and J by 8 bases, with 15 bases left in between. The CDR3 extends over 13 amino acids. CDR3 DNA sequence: TGTGCCAGCAGCCTACGGGGCCTTCAGGAAGCTTTCTTT. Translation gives CASSLRGLQEAFF.

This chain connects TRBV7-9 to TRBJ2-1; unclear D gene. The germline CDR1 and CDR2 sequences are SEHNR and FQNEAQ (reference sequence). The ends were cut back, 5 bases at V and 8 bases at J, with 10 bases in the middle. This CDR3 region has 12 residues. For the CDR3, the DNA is TGTGCCAGCAGCCCCCCTACCGATGAGCAGTTCTTC. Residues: CASSPPTDEQFF.

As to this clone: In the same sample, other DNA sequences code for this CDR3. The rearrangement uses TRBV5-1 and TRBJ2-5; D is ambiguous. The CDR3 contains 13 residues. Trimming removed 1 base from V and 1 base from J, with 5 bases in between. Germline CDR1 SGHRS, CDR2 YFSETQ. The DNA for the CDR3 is TGCGCCAGCAGCTTGTATTCCCAAGAGACCCAGTACTTC. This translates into CASSLYSQETQYF.

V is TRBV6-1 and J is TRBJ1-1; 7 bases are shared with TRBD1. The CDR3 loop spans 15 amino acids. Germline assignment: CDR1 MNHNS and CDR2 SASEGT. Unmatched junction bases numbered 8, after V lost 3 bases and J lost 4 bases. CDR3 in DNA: TGTGCCAGCAGTGATAAGGGGGCAAGAAGCACTGAAGCTTTCTTT. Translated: CASSDKGARSTEAFF.

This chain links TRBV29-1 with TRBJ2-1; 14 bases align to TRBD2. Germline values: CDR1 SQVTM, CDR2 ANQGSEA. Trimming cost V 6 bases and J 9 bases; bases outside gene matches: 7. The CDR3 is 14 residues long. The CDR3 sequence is CSVYGLAGGREQFF. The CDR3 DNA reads TGCAGCGTCTACGGACTAGCGGGAGGACGTGAGCAGTTCTTC.

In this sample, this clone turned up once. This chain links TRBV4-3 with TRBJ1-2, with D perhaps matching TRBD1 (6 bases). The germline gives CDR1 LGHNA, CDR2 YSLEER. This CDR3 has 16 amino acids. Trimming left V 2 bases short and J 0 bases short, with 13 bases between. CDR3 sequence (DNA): TGCGCCAGCAGCCAAAGGACAGTGACAGCTAACTATGGCTACACCTTC. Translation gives CASSQRTVTANYGYTF.

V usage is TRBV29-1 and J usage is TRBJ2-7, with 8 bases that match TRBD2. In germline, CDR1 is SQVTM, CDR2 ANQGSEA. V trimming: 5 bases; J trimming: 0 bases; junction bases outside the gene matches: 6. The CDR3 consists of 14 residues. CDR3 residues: CSVTGLAASYEQYF. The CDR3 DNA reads TGCAGCGTTACCGGACTAGCAGCCTCCTACGAGCAGTACTTC.

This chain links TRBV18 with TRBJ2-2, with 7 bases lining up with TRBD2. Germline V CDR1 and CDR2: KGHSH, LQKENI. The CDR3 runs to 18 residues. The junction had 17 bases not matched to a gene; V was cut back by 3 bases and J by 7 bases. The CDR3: CASSPQRIEGSGGGELFF. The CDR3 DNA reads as TGTGCCAGCTCACCTCAGCGGATCGAAGGATCGGGGGGCGGGGAGCTGTTTTTT.

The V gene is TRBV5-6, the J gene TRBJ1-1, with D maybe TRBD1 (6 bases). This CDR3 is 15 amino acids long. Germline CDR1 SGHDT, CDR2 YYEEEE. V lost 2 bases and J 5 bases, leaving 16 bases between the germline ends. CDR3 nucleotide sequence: TGTGCCAGCAGCTTCCCCGGGGGGGCAGGGACTGAAGCTTTCTTT. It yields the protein CASSFPGGAGTEAFF.

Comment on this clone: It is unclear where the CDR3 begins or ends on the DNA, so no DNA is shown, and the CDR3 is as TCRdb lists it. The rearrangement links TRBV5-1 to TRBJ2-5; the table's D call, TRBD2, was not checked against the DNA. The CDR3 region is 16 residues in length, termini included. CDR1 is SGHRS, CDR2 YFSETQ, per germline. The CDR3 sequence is CASSLGSRGFLETQYF.

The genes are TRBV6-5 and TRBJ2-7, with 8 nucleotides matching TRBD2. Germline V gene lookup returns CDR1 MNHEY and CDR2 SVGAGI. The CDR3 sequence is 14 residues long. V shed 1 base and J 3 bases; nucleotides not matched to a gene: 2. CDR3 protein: CASSYFAGGYEQYF. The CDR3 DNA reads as TGTGCCAGCAGTTACTTTGCGGGAGGCTACGAGCAGTACTTC.